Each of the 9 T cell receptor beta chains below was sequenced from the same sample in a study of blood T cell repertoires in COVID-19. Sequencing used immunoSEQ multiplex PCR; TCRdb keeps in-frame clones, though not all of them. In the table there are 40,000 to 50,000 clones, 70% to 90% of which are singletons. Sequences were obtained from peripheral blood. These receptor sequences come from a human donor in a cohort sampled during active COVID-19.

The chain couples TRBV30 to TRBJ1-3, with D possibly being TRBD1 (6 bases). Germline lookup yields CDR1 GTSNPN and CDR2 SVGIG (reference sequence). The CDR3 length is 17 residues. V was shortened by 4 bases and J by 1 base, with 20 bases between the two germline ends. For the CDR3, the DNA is TGTGCCTGGACTCGGGCAGGGGCCCAATCATCTGGAAACACCATATATTTT. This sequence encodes CAWTRAGAQSSGNTIYF.

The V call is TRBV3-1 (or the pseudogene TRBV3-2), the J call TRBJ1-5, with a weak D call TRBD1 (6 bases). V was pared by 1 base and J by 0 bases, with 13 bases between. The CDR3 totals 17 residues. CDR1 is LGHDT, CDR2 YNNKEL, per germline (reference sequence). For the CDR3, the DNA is TGTGCCAGCAGCCAAGCTACAGGGAAACATAGCAATCAGCCCCAGCATTTT. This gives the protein CASSQATGKHSNQPQHF.

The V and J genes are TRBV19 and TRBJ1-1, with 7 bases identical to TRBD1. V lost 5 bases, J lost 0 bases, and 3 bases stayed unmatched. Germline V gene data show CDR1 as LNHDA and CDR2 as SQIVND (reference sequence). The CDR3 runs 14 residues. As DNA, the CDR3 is TGTGCCAGTAGTTTGACAGGGATGAACACTGAAGCTTTCTTT. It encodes CASSLTGMNTEAFF.

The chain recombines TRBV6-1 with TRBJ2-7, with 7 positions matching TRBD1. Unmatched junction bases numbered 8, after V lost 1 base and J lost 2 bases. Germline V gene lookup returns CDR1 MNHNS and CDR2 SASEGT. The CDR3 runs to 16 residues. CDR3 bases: TGTGCCAGCAGTGAAGTCGGGACAGTGGGACCCTACGAGCAGTACTTC. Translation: CASSEVGTVGPYEQYF.

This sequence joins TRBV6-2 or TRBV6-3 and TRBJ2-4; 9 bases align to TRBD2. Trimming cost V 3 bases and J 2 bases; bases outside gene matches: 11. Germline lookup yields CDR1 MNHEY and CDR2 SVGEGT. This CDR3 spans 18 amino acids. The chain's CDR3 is CASSYYQGLAFSKNIQYF. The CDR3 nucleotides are TGTGCCAGCAGTTATTATCAAGGACTAGCGTTCTCCAAAAACATTCAGTACTTC.

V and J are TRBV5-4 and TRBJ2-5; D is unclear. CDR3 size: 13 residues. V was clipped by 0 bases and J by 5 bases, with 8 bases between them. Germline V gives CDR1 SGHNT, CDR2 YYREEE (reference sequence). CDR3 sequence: CASSLGLRETQYF. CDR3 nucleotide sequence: TGTGCCAGCAGCTTGGGACTGAGGGAGACCCAGTACTTC.

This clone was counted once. The DNA of the CDR3 is TGTGCCAGCAGCTTAGGACAGGGGAGAGATACGCAGTATTTT. It translates to CASSLGQGRDTQYF. The V gene is TRBV7-2, the J gene TRBJ2-3; 8 positions agree with TRBD1. CDR3 length equals 14 residues. J lost 5 bases, V lost 1 base, and 2 bases had no gene match. CDR1 and CDR2 (germline): SGHTA, FQGNSA.

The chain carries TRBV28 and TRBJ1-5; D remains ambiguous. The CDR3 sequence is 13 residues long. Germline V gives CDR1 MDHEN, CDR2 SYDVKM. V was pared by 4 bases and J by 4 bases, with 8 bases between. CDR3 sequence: CASSSYLNQPQHF. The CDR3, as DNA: TGTGCCAGCAGTTCTTACCTAAATCAGCCCCAGCATTTT.

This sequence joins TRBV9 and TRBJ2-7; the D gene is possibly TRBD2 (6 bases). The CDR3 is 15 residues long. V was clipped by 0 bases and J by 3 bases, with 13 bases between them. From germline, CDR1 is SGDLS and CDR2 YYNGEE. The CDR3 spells CASSVEGRGYYEQYF. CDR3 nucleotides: TGTGCCAGCAGCGTAGAGGGTCGGGGGTACTACGAGCAGTACTTC.